This record covers a single T cell receptor (beta chain). This CDR3 has 15 residues. The germline V gene has CDR1 SGHRS and CDR2 YFSETQ. V was shortened by 0 bases and J by 1 base, with 10 bases between the two germline ends. This sample is drawn from a study of PD-1 blockade in classical Hodgkin lymphoma. The table came from immunoSEQ multiplex PCR; TCRdb's copy has only in-frame clones and leaves some out. The table lists nearly 60,000 clones, less than 95% of them singletons. Exposure to brentuximab vedotin varied, and each patient had relapsed following autologous stem cell transplantation. This specimen was peripheral blood mononuclear cells (PBMCs), taken before the second cycle of nivolumab. V usage is TRBV5-1 and J usage is TRBJ2-5; D may be TRBD2 (6 bases). This receptor was taken from a human donor with classical Hodgkin lymphoma. CDR3 sequence (DNA): TGCGCCAGCAGCTTGGACCCGGGAGCCCAAGAGACCCAGTACTTC. It translates to CASSLDPGAQETQYF.